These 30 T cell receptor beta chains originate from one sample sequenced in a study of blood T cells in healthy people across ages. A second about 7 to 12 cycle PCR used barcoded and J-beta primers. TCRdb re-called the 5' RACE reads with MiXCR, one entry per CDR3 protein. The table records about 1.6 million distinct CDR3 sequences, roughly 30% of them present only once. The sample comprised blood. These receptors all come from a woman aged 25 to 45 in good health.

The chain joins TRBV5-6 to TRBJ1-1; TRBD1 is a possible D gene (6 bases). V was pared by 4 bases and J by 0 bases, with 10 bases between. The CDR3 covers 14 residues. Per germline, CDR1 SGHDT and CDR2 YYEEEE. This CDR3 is CASSTGQLNTEAFF. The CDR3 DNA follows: TGTGCCAGCAGCACCGGACAGCTGAACACTGAAGCTTTCTTT.

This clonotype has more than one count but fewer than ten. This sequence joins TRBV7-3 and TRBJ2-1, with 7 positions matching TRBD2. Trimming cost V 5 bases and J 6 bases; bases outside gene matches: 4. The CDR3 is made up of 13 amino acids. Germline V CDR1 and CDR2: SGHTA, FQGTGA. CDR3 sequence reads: CASSPTSINEQFF. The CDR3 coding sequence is TGTGCCAGCAGCCCGACTAGCATCAATGAGCAGTTCTTC.

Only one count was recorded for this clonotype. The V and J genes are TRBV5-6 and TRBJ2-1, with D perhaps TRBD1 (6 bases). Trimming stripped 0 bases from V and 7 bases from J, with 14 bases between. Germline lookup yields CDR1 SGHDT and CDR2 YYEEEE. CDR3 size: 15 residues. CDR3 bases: TGTGCCAGCAGCTTGGGGGGGACAACCTTGAATGAGCAGTTCTTC. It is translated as CASSLGGTTLNEQFF.

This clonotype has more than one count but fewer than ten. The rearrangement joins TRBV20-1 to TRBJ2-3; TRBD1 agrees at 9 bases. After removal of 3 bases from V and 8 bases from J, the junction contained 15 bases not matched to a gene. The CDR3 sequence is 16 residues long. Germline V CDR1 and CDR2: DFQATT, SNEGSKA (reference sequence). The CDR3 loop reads CSARIRDRETWGTQYF. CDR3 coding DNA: TGCAGTGCTAGGATCCGGGACAGGGAAACGTGGGGTACGCAGTATTTT.

CDR3 nucleotides: TGTGCCAGCAGTCCCTCGGGCGGGGAAAACTATGGCTACACCTTC. Its protein is CASSPSGGENYGYTF. V gene TRBV27 combines with J gene TRBJ1-2, with D unresolved. V was clipped by 5 bases and J by 2 bases, with 15 bases between them. CDR3 length: 15 amino acids. CDR1 MNHEY and CDR2 SMNVEV come from the germline V gene (reference sequence).

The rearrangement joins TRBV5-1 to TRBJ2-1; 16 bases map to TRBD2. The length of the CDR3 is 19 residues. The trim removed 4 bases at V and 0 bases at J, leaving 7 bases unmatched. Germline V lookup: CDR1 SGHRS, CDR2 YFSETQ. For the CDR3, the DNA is TGCGCCAGCAGCGCGGGACTAGCGGGGGGGATTACCTCCTACAATGAGCAGTTCTTC. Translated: CASSAGLAGGITSYNEQFF. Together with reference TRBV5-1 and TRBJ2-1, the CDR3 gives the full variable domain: KAGVTQTPRYLIKTRGQQVTLSCSPISGHRSVSWYQQTPGQGLQFLFEYFSETQRNKGNFPGRFSGRQFSNSRSEMNVSTLELGDSALYLCASSAGLAGGITSYNEQFFGPGTRLTVL.

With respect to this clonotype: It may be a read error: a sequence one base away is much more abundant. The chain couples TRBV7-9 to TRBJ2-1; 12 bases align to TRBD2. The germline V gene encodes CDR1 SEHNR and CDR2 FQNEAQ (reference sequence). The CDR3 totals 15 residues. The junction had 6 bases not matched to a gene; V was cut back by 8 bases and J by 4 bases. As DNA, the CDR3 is TGTGCCAGCGTCCTAGCGGGAGGGCCTTACAATGAGCAGTTCTTC. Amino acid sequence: CASVLAGGPYNEQFF.

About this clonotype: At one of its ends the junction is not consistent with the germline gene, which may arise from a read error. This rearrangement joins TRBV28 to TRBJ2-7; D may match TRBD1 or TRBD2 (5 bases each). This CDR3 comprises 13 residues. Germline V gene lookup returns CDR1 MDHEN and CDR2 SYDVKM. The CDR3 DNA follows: TGTACCAGCAGTCTGGAGGACATCCGCGAGCAGTACTTC. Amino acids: CTSSLEDIREQYF.

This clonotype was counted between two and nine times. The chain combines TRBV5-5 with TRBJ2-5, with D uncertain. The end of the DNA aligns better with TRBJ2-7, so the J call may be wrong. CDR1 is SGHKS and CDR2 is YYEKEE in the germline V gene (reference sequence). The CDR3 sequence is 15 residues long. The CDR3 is CASSLLFQRTYEQYF. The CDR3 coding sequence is TGTGCCAGCAGCTTGTTGTTCCAGCGAACCTACGAGCAGTACTTC.

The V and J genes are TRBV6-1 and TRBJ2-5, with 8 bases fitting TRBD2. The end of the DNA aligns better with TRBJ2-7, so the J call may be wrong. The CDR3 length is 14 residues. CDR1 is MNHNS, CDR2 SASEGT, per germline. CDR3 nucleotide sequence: TGTGCCAGCAGTGGAGGGACTAGTTTATACGAGCAGTACTTC. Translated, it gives CASSGGTSLYEQYF.

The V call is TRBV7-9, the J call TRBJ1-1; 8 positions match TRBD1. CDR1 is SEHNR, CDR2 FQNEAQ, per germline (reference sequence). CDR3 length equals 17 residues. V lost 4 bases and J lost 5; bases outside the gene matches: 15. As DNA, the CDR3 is TGTGCCAGCAGCTCCCACAGGACAGGGAGTCGGTGGACTGAAGCTTTCTTT. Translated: CASSSHRTGSRWTEAFF.

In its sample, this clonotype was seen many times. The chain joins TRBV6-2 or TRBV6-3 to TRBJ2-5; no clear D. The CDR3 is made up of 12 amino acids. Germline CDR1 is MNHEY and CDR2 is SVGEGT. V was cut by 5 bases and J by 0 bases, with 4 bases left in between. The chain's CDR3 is CASSGHQETQYF. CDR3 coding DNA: TGTGCCAGCAGTGGACACCAAGAGACCCAGTACTTC.

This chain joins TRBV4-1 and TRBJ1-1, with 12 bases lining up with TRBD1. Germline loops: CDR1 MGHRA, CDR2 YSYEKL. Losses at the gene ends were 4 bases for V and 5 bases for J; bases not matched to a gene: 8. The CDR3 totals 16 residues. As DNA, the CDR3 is TGCGCCAGCAGCCTCGGGACAGGGGGCGTGGGGACTGAAGCTTTCTTT. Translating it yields CASSLGTGGVGTEAFF.

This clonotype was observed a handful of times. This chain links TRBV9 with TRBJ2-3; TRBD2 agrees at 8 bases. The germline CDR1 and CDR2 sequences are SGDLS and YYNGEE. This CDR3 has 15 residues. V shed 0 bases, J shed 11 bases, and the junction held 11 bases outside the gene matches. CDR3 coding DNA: TGTGCCAGCAGCGTAGCTGGGACTAGTGGTAATATGCAGTATTTT. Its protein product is CASSVAGTSGNMQYF.

The CDR3 nucleotides read TGTGCCAGCAGCCACCTTAGCGCGGGAGAGACCCAGTACTTC. It translates to CASSHLSAGETQYF. This sequence joins TRBV3-1 and TRBJ2-5, with D perhaps TRBD2 (5 bases). There are 14 residues in the CDR3. V lost 3 bases to trimming and J lost 4 bases, with 12 bases between them. The germline V gene encodes CDR1 LGHDT and CDR2 YNNKEL (reference sequence).

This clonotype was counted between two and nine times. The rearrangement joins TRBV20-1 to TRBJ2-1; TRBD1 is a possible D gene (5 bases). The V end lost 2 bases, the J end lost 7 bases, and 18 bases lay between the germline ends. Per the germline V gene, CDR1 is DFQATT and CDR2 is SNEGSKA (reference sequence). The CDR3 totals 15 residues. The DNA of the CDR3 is TGCAGTGCTAGAAAGGCCAGAAGGGGAAGTAATGAGCAGTTCTTC. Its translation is CSARKARRGSNEQFF.

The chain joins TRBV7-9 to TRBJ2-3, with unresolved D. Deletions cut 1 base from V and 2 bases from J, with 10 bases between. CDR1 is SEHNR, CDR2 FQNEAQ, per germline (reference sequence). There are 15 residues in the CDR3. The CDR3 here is CASSLGGLNTDTQYF. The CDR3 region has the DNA TGTGCCAGCAGCTTAGGTGGCTTAAACACAGATACGCAGTATTTT.

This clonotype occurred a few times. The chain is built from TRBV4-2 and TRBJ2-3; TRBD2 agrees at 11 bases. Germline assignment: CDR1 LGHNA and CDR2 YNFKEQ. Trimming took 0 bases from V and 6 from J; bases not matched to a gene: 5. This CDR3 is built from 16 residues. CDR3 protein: CASSQDLAGGGDTQYF. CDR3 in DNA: TGTGCCAGCAGCCAAGATCTAGCGGGGGGCGGGGATACGCAGTATTTT.

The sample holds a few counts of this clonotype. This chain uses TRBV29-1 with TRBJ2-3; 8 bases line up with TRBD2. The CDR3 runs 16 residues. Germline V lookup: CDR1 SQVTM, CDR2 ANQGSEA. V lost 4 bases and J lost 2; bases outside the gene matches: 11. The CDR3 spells CSVVGGIAGTTDTQYF. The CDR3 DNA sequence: TGCAGCGTTGTCGGAGGAATAGCGGGAACCACAGATACGCAGTATTTT.

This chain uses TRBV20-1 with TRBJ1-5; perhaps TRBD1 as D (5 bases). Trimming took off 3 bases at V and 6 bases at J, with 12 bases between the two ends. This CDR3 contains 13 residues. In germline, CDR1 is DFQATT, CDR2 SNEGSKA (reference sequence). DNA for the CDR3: TGCAGTGCTAGCTTAGGGGCTGGTCAGCCCCAGCATTTT. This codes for CSASLGAGQPQHF.

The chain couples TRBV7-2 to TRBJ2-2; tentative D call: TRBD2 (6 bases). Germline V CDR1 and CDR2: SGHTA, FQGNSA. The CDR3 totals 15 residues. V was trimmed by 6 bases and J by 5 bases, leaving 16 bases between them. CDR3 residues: CASRQSGGRTGELFF. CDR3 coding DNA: TGTGCCAGCAGACAGTCCGGGGGTAGAACCGGGGAGCTGTTTTTT.

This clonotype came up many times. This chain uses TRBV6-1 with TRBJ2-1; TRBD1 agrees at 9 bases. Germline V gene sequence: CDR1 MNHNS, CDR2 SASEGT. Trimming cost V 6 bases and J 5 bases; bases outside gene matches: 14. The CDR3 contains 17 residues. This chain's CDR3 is CASRGGGTGRMNNEQFF. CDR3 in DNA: TGTGCCAGCAGAGGGGGGGGGACAGGGCGGATGAACAATGAGCAGTTCTTC.

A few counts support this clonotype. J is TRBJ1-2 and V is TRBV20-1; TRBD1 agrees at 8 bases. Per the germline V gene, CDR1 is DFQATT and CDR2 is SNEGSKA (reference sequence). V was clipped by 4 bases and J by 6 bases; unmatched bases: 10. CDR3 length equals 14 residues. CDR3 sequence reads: CSATQTGESDGYTF. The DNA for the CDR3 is TGCAGTGCTACCCAGACAGGGGAATCGGATGGCTACACCTTC.

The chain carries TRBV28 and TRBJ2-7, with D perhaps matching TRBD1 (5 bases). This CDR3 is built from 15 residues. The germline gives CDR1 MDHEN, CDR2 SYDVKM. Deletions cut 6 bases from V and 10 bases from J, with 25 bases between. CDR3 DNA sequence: TGTGCCAGCAGCCCCCCAATGGGGCAGTTAGAGGCCCAGTACTTC. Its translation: CASSPPMGQLEAQYF.

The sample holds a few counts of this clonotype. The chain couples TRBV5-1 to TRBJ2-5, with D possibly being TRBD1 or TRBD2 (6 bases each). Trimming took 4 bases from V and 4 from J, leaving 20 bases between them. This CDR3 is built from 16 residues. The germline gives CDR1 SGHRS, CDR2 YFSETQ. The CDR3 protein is CASSPEGGPGGETQYF. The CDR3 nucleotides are TGCGCCAGCAGCCCCGAGGGGGGTCCGGGCGGAGAGACCCAGTACTTC. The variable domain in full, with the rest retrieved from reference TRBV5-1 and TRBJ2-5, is KAGVTQTPRYLIKTRGQQVTLSCSPISGHRSVSWYQQTPGQGLQFLFEYFSETQRNKGNFPGRFSGRQFSNSRSEMNVSTLELGDSALYLCASSPEGGPGGETQYFGPGTRLLVL.

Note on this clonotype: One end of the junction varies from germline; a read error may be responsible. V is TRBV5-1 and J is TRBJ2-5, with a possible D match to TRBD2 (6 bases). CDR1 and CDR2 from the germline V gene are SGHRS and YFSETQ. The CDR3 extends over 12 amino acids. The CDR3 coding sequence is TGCGCCAGCAGCTTGGCGGGAGAGACCCAGTGCTTC. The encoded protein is CASSLAGETQCF.

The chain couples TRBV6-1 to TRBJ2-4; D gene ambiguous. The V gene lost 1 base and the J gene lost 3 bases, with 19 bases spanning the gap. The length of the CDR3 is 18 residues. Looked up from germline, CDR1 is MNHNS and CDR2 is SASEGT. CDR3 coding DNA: TGTGCCAGCAGTGAAGTCTCCGCAGGAAGCTACTACAAAAACATTCAGTACTTC. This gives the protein CASSEVSAGSYYKNIQYF.

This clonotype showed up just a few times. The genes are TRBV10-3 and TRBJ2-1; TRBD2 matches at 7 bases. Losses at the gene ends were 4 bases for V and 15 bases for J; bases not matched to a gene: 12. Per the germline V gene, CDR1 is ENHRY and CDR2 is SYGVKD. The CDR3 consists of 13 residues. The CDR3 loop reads CAISGRSGGHLFF. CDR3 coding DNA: TGTGCCATCAGTGGTCGATCGGGAGGTCACCTGTTCTTC.

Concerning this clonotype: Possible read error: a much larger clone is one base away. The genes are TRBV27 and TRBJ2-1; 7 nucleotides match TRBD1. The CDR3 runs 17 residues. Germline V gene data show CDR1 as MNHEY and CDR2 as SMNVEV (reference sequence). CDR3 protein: CASSTLPTGSSYNKQFF. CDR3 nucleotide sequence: TGTGCCAGCAGTACCTTACCGACAGGGAGCTCCTACAATAAGCAGTTCTTC.

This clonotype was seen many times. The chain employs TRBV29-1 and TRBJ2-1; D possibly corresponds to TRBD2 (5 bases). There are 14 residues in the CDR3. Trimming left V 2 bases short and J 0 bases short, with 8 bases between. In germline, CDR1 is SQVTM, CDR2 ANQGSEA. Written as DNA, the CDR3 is TGCAGCGTTGAATTAGGGAGCTCCTACAATGAGCAGTTCTTC. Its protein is CSVELGSSYNEQFF.